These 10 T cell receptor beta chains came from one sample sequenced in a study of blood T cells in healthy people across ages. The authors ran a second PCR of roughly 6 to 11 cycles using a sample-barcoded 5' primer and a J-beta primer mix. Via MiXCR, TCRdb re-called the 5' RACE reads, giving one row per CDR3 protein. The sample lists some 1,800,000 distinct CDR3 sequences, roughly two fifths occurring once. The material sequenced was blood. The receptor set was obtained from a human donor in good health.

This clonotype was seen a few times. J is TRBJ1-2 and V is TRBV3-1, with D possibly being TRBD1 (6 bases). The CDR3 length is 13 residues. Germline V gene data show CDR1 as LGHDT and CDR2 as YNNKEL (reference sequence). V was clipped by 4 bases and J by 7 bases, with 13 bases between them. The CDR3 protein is CASSPQGRRGYTF. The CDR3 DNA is TGTGCCAGCAGCCCTCAGGGGCGCCGTGGCTACACCTTC.

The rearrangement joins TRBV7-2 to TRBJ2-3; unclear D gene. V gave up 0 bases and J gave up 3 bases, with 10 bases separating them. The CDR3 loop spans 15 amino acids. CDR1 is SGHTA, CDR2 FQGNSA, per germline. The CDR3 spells CASSLAPGTTDTQYF. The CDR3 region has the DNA TGTGCCAGCAGCTTAGCGCCCGGCACGACAGATACGCAGTATTTT.

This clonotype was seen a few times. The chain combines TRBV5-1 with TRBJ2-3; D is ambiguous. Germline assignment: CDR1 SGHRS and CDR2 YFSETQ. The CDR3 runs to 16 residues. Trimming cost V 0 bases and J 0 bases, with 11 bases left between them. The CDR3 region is CASSLASTSSTDTQYF. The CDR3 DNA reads TGCGCCAGCAGCTTGGCCAGCACCTCTAGCACAGATACGCAGTATTTT.

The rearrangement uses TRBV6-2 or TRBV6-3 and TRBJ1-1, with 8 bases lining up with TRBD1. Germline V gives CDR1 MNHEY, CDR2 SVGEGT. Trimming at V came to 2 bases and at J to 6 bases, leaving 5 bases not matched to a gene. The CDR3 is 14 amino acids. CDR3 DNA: TGTGCCAGCAGTTACATGGACAGGGACGCTGAAGCTTTCTTT. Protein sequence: CASSYMDRDAEAFF.

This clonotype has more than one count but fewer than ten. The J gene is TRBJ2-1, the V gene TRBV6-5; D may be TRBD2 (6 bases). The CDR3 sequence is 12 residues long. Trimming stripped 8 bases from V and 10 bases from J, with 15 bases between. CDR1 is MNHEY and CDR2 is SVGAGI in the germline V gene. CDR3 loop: CASRDSPVEQFF. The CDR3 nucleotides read TGTGCCAGCCGGGACTCCCCGGTGGAGCAGTTCTTC.

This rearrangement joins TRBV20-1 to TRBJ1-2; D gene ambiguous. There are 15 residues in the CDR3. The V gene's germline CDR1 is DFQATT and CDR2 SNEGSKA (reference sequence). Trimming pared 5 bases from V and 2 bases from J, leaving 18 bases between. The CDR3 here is CSAPAGVTNNYGYTF. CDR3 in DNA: TGCAGTGCTCCCGCCGGGGTTACCAACAACTATGGCTACACCTTC.

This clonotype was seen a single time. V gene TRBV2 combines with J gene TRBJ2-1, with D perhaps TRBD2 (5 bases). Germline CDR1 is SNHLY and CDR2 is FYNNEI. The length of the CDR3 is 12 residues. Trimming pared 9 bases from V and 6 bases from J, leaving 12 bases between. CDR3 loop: CARSEVGNEQFF. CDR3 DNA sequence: TGTGCCAGGTCGGAGGTGGGCAATGAGCAGTTCTTC. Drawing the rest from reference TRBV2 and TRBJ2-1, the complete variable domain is EPEVTQTPSHQVTQMGQEVILRCVPISNHLYFYWYRQILGQKVEFLVSFYNNEISEKSEIFDDQFSVERPDGSNFTLKIRSTKLEDSAMYFCARSEVGNEQFFGPGTRLTVL.

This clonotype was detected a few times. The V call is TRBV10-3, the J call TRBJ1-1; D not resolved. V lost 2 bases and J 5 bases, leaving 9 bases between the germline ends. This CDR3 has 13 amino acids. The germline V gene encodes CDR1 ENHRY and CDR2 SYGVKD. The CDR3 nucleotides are TGTGCCATCAGTGAGGGGTCTAGAACTGAAGCTTTCTTT. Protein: CAISEGSRTEAFF.

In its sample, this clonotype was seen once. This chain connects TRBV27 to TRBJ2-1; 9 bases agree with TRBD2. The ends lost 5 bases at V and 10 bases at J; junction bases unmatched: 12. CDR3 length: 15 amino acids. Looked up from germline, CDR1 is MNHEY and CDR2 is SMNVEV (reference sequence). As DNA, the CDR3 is TGTGCCAGCAGTCCCTGGCTAGCGGGGTCCGGGGAGCAGTTCTTC. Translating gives CASSPWLAGSGEQFF.

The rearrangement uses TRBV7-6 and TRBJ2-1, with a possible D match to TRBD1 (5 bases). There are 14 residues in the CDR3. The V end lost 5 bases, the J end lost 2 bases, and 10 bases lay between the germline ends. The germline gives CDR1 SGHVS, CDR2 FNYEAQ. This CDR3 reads CASSQGVAYNEQFF. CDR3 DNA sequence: TGTGCCAGCAGCCAAGGGGTAGCCTACAATGAGCAGTTCTTC.